Listed below are T cell receptor beta chains from one sample, sequenced in a study of shared clonotypes between healthy human individuals. Profiled with immunoSEQ multiplex PCR; TCRdb holds only in-frame clones, not every one. The sample includes approximately 1.9 million clones, just under 95% of them seen just once. Sequenced: naive CD8+ T cells from PBMCs. The receptors stem from a man between 18 and 35 years old in good health. Some clones in this sample may be carry-over from other donors' samples. The CDR3 runs from the conserved cysteine through the conserved F or W. The D gene is left open where the match is weak. Where a row states a size, it is once, few, many or the class of an expanded clone; other rows omit it.

abundance: NA; v_gene: TRBV14; j_gene: TRBJ2-7; d_gene: TRBD1; CDR3aa: CASSQALTGGSYEQYF; CDR3nt: TGTGCCAGCAGCCAAGCTCTGACAGGGGGCTCCTACGAGCAGTACTTC
abundance: NA; v_gene: TRBV6-5; j_gene: TRBJ2-5; d_gene: NA; CDR3aa: CASSYSEEAETQYF; CDR3nt: TGTGCCAGCAGTTACTCGGAGGAAGCAGAGACCCAGTACTTC
abundance: NA; v_gene: TRBV15; j_gene: TRBJ1-2; d_gene: NA; CDR3aa: CATSRNPNANYGYTF; CDR3nt: TGTGCCACCAGCAGAAATCCGAATGCCAACTATGGCTACACCTTC
abundance: once; v_gene: TRBV6-4; j_gene: TRBJ2-2; d_gene: TRBD2; CDR3aa: CASSVLAGASAGELFF; CDR3nt: TGTGCCAGCAGTGTTTTAGCGGGAGCCTCGGCCGGGGAGCTGTTTTTT
abundance: NA; v_gene: TRBV4-3; j_gene: TRBJ1-5; d_gene: NA; CDR3aa: CASSHGRGTGQPQHF; CDR3nt: TGCGCCAGCAGCCACGGTCGGGGCACCGGGCAGCCCCAGCATTTT
abundance: NA; v_gene: TRBV27; j_gene: TRBJ2-3; d_gene: TRBD2; CDR3aa: CASSARGGALVSTDTQYF; CDR3nt: TGTGCCAGCAGTGCCCGGGGGGGGGCTTTAGTCAGCACAGATACGCAGTATTTT
abundance: NA; v_gene: TRBV10-2; j_gene: TRBJ1-1; d_gene: NA; CDR3aa: CASSERTIPEAFF; CDR3nt: TGCGCCAGCAGTGAACGGACAATCCCCGAAGCTTTCTTT
abundance: NA; v_gene: TRBV27; j_gene: TRBJ2-7; d_gene: TRBD1; CDR3aa: CASSLPGTGSREQYF; CDR3nt: TGTGCCAGCAGTTTACCTGGGACAGGGTCTCGTGAGCAGTACTTC
abundance: NA; v_gene: TRBV7-8; j_gene: TRBJ2-1; d_gene: NA; CDR3aa: CASSLDEDSSYNEQFF; CDR3nt: TGTGCCAGCAGCTTAGATGAGGACAGCTCCTACAATGAGCAGTTCTTC
abundance: NA; v_gene: TRBV9; j_gene: TRBJ2-2; d_gene: NA; CDR3aa: CASSAQREEGRTNTGELFF; CDR3nt: TGTGCCAGCAGCGCCCAACGGGAAGAGGGACGGACGAACACCGGGGAGCTGTTTTTT
abundance: NA; v_gene: TRBV21-1; j_gene: TRBJ2-7; d_gene: NA; CDR3aa: CASSKEQDYPDSYEQYF; CDR3nt: TGTGCCAGCAGCAAAGAACAGGACTACCCTGATAGCTACGAGCAGTACTTC
abundance: NA; v_gene: TRBV29-1; j_gene: TRBJ1-2; d_gene: NA; CDR3aa: CSVGPGAQGYTF; CDR3nt: TGCAGCGTTGGGCCGGGGGCGCAGGGCTACACCTTC
abundance: NA; v_gene: TRBV19; j_gene: TRBJ2-2; d_gene: NA; CDR3aa: CASSMWANPVGELFF; CDR3nt: TGTGCCAGTAGTATGTGGGCAAATCCCGTCGGGGAGCTGTTTTTT
abundance: NA; v_gene: TRBV27; j_gene: TRBJ2-2; d_gene: TRBD2; CDR3aa: CASRGTSGSGELFF; CDR3nt: TGTGCCAGCAGAGGGACTAGCGGGAGCGGGGAGCTGTTTTTT
abundance: NA; v_gene: TRBV10-3; j_gene: TRBJ2-7; d_gene: NA; CDR3aa: CAISGEQSGYEQYF; CDR3nt: TGTGCCATCAGTGGGGAACAGAGTGGCTACGAGCAGTACTTC
abundance: NA; v_gene: TRBV28; j_gene: TRBJ2-5; d_gene: NA; CDR3aa: CASSLPGIGRTQYF; CDR3nt: TGTGCCAGCAGTTTACCCGGGATAGGTCGGACCCAGTACTTC
abundance: NA; v_gene: TRBV7-9; j_gene: TRBJ1-2; d_gene: TRBD1; CDR3aa: CASSLQGLLHYGYTF; CDR3nt: TGTGCCAGCAGTCTACAGGGGTTACTTCACTATGGCTACACCTTC
abundance: NA; v_gene: TRBV27; j_gene: TRBJ2-6; d_gene: NA; CDR3aa: CASSFFSGANVLTF; CDR3nt: TGTGCCAGCAGTTTTTTCTCTGGGGCCAACGTCCTGACTTTC
abundance: NA; v_gene: TRBV2; j_gene: TRBJ2-7; d_gene: NA; CDR3aa: CAGNDASKSYEQYF; CDR3nt: TGTGCCGGCAATGACGCTTCCAAGAGCTACGAGCAGTACTTC
abundance: NA; v_gene: TRBV27; j_gene: TRBJ2-7; d_gene: NA; CDR3aa: CASSFAPTYEQYF; CDR3nt: TGTGCCAGCAGTTTCGCGCCAACCTACGAGCAGTACTTC
abundance: NA; v_gene: TRBV29-1; j_gene: TRBJ2-7; d_gene: NA; CDR3aa: CSVAKGEQYF; CDR3nt: TGCAGCGTGGCCAAAGGCGAGCAGTACTTC
abundance: NA; v_gene: TRBV28; j_gene: TRBJ2-7; d_gene: TRBD1; CDR3aa: CASSPGTVYEQYF; CDR3nt: TGTGCCAGCAGTCCCGGGACAGTCTACGAGCAGTACTTC
abundance: NA; v_gene: TRBV6-1; j_gene: TRBJ1-1; d_gene: NA; CDR3aa: CASSVIRGGDMNTEAFF; CDR3nt: TGTGCCAGCAGTGTCATCAGGGGAGGGGACATGAACACTGAAGCTTTCTTT
abundance: NA; v_gene: TRBV29-1; j_gene: TRBJ1-2; d_gene: TRBD1; CDR3aa: CSVPGQANYGYTF; CDR3nt: TGCAGCGTTCCGGGACAGGCTAACTATGGCTACACCTTC
abundance: NA; v_gene: TRBV27; j_gene: TRBJ2-7; d_gene: NA; CDR3aa: CASTRLGAYEEQYF; CDR3nt: TGTGCCAGCACCCGGTTGGGAGCCTACGAGGAGCAGTACTTC
abundance: NA; v_gene: TRBV2; j_gene: TRBJ2-1; d_gene: TRBD2; CDR3aa: CASSELGSSGRAEQFF; CDR3nt: TGTGCCAGCAGTGAGCTCGGCTCAAGCGGGAGGGCTGAGCAGTTCTTC
abundance: NA; v_gene: TRBV28; j_gene: TRBJ1-3; d_gene: NA; CDR3aa: CASRGASGNTIYF; CDR3nt: TGTGCCAGCAGAGGCGCCTCTGGAAACACCATATATTTT
abundance: NA; v_gene: TRBV6-5; j_gene: TRBJ2-1; d_gene: NA; CDR3aa: CATISGYNEQFF; CDR3nt: TGTGCCACCATTTCGGGGTACAATGAGCAGTTCTTC
abundance: NA; v_gene: TRBV5-1; j_gene: TRBJ2-7; d_gene: NA; CDR3aa: CASSLRGEQYF; CDR3nt: TGCGCCAGCAGCTTGCGGGGTGAGCAGTACTTC
abundance: NA; v_gene: TRBV11-2; j_gene: TRBJ2-5; d_gene: TRBD2; CDR3aa: CASTYSGRLQETQYF; CDR3nt: TGTGCCAGCACCTATAGCGGGAGGCTCCAAGAGACCCAGTACTTC
abundance: NA; v_gene: TRBV11-3; j_gene: TRBJ2-1; d_gene: NA; CDR3aa: CASSPRLGPSYNEQFF; CDR3nt: TGTGCCAGCAGCCCACGACTCGGACCCTCCTACAATGAGCAGTTCTTC
abundance: NA; v_gene: TRBV27; j_gene: TRBJ2-1; d_gene: NA; CDR3aa: CASSIAVAYNEQFF; CDR3nt: TGTGCCAGCAGCATAGCGGTTGCCTACAATGAGCAGTTCTTC
abundance: NA; v_gene: TRBV7-3; j_gene: TRBJ1-1; d_gene: NA; CDR3aa: CASSSPGKDTEAFF; CDR3nt: TGTGCCAGCAGCTCCCCGGGGAAGGACACTGAAGCTTTCTTT
abundance: once; v_gene: TRBV29-1; j_gene: TRBJ2-7; d_gene: NA; CDR3aa: CSARAESSYEQYF; CDR3nt: TGCAGCGCGCGGGCAGAGAGCTCCTACGAGCAGTACTTC
abundance: NA; v_gene: TRBV15; j_gene: TRBJ2-5; d_gene: NA; CDR3aa: CATSRTERVPQETQYF; CDR3nt: TGTGCCACCAGCAGGACCGAGCGGGTACCCCAAGAGACCCAGTACTTC
abundance: NA; v_gene: TRBV9; j_gene: TRBJ2-7; d_gene: TRBD2; CDR3aa: CASSREGHDEQYF; CDR3nt: TGTGCCAGCAGCCGGGAGGGCCACGACGAGCAGTACTTC
abundance: NA; v_gene: TRBV5-1; j_gene: TRBJ2-5; d_gene: TRBD1; CDR3aa: CASSQGVQGIGETQYF; CDR3nt: TGCGCCAGCAGCCAGGGGGTCCAGGGAATTGGGGAGACCCAGTACTTC
abundance: NA; v_gene: TRBV5-1; j_gene: TRBJ1-1; d_gene: TRBD1; CDR3aa: CASSSRGQAEAFF; CDR3nt: TGCGCCAGCAGCTCGAGAGGACAGGCTGAAGCTTTCTTT
abundance: once; v_gene: TRBV13; j_gene: TRBJ1-6; d_gene: NA; CDR3aa: CASSELNSPLHF; CDR3nt: TGTGCCAGCAGCGAACTTAATTCACCCCTCCACTTT
abundance: NA; v_gene: TRBV7-3; j_gene: TRBJ2-1; d_gene: NA; CDR3aa: CASTQRGVEQFF; CDR3nt: TGTGCCAGCACCCAACGAGGCGTTGAGCAGTTCTTC